Following are 5 T cell receptor beta chains from one sample sequenced in a study of identical twins. TCRdb re-called the 5' RACE reads through MiXCR, storing one row per CDR3 protein. The profile shows around 100,000 distinct CDR3 sequences, about 6.1% of them singletons. Sample: memory T cells sorted from blood. These receptor sequences come from a woman between 45 and 65 years old in good health.

This clonotype was detected ten times or more. The rearrangement uses TRBV11-3 and TRBJ1-4, with a tentative D call TRBD1 (6 bases). CDR3 length: 15 amino acids. Germline V CDR1 and CDR2: SGHNT, YENEEA. V lost 4 bases to trimming and J lost 3 bases, with 12 bases between them. CDR3 DNA: TGTGCCAGCAGCTACCGGACAGAGGCTAATGAAAAACTGTTTTTT. Residues: CASSYRTEANEKLFF.

This clonotype was counted ten times or more. The chain joins TRBV4-1 to TRBJ1-2; D unclear. The V end lost 0 bases, the J end lost 4 bases, and 15 bases lay between the germline ends. Germline V gene sequence: CDR1 MGHRA, CDR2 YSYEKL. This CDR3 is built from 16 residues. The CDR3 nucleotides read TGCGCCAGCAGCCAAGATCTCGGGGTAATGAGCTATGGCTACACCTTC. Translating it yields CASSQDLGVMSYGYTF.

There are many counts of this clonotype. V gene TRBV20-1 combines with J gene TRBJ1-1, with a tentative D call TRBD1 (5 bases). CDR1 and CDR2 from the germline V gene are DFQATT and SNEGSKA (reference sequence). The CDR3 spans 14 residues. V was pared by 6 bases and J by 2 bases, with 16 bases between. The CDR3 sequence: CSASPGGGNTEAFF. As DNA, the CDR3 is TGCAGTGCCTCCCCCGGGGGGGGAAACACTGAAGCTTTCTTT.

The chain employs TRBV19 and TRBJ1-2; D may be TRBD1 (5 bases). Germline V gene data show CDR1 as LNHDA and CDR2 as SQIVND (reference sequence). The V gene lost 6 bases and the J gene lost 4 bases, with 15 bases spanning the gap. The CDR3 sequence is 14 residues long. The CDR3 is CASSLQARGYGYTF. The CDR3 nucleotides read TGTGCCAGTAGCTTACAGGCGCGGGGCTATGGCTACACCTTC.

As regards this clonotype: A single base separates this from a much larger clone, so it may be a read error. This chain links TRBV6-6 with TRBJ1-5, with 7 positions matching TRBD1. CDR3 size: 13 residues. J was trimmed by 7 bases and V by 6 bases; bases with no gene match: 6. Germline V gene data show CDR1 as MNHNY and CDR2 as SVGAGI (reference sequence). The CDR3 sequence: CASRLKGAQPQHF. CDR3 DNA: TGTGCCAGCAGGTTGAAGGGGGCCCAGCCCCAGCATTTT.